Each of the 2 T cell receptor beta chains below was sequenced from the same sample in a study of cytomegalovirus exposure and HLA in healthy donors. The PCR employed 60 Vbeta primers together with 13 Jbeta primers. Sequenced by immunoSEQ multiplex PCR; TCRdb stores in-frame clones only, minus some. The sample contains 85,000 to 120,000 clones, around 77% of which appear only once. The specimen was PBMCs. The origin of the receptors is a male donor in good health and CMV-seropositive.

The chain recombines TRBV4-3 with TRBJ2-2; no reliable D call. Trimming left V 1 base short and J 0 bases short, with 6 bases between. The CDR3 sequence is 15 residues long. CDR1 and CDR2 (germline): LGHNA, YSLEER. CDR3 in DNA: TGCGCCAGCAGCCAAGTGGCCACGAACACCGGGGAGCTGTTTTTT. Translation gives CASSQVATNTGELFF.

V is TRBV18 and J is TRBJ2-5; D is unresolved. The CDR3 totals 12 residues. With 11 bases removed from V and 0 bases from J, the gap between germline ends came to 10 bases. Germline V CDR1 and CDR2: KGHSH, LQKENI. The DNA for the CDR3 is TGTGCCGGTAGCCCTAACCAAGAGACCCAGTACTTC. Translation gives CAGSPNQETQYF.